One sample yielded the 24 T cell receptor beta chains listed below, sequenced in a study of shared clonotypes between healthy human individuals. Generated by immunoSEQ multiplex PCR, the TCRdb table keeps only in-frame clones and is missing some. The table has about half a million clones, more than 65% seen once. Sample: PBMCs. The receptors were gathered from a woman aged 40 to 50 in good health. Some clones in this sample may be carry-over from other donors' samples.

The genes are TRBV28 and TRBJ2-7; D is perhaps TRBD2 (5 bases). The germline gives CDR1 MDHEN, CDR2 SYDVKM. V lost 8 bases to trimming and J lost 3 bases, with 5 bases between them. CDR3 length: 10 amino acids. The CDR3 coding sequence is TGTGCCAGCGAGGGCTACGAGCAGTACTTC. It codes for CASEGYEQYF.

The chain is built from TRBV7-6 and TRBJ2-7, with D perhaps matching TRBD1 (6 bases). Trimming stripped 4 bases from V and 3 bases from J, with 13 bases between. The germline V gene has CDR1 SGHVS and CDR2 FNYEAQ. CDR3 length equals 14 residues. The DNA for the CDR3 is TGTGCCAGCAGCTCGGGACACCCGGTCTACGAGCAGTACTTC. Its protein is CASSSGHPVYEQYF. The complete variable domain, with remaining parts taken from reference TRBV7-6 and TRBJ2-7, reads GAGVSQSPRYKVTKRGQDVALRCDPISGHVSLYWYRQALGQGPEFLTYFNYEAQQDKSGLPNDRFSAERPEGSISTLTIQRTEQRDSAMYRCASSSGHPVYEQYFGPGTRLTVT.

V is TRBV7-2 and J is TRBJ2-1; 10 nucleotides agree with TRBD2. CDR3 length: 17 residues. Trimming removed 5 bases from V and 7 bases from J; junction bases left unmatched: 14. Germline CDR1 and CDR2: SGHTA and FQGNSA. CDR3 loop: CASSTLLLAGNLNEQFF. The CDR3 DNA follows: TGTGCCAGCAGCACCCTCCTACTAGCGGGAAATTTGAATGAGCAGTTCTTC.

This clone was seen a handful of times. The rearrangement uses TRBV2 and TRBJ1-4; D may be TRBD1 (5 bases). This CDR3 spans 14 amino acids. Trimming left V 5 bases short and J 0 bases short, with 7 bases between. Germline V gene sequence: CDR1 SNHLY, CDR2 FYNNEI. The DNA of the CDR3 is TGTGCCAGCAGTCGACAGACAACTAATGAAAAACTGTTTTTT. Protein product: CASSRQTTNEKLFF.

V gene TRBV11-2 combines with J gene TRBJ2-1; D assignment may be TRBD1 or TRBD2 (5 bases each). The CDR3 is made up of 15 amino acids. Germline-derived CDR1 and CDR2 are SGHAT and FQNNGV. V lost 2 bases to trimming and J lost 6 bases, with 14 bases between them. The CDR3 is CASSLSEGFGNEQFF. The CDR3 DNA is TGTGCCAGCAGCTTAAGTGAGGGGTTCGGCAATGAGCAGTTCTTC. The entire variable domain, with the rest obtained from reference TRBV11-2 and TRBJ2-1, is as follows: EAGVAQSPRYKIIEKRQSVAFWCNPISGHATLYWYQQILGQGPKLLIQFQNNGVVDDSQLPKDRFSAERLKGVDSTLKIQPAKLEDSAVYLCASSLSEGFGNEQFFGPGTRLTVL.

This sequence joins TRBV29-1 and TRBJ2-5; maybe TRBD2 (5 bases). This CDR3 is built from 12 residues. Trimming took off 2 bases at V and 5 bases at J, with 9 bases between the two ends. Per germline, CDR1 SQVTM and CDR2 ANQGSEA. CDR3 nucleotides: TGCAGCGTTGAATCTAGCACGGAGACCCAGTACTTC. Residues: CSVESSTETQYF.

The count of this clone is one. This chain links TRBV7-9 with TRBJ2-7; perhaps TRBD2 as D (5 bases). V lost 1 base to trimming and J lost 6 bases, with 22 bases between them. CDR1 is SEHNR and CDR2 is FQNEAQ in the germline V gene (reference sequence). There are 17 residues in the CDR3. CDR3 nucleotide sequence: TGTGCCAGCAGCTTAGGAACACTTGGGCAGCGGAGCAGCGAGCAGTACTTC. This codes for CASSLGTLGQRSSEQYF.

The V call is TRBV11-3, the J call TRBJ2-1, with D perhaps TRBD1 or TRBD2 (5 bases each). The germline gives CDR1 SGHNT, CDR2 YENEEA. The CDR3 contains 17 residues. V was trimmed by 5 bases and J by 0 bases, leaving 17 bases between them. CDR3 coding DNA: TGTGCCAGCAGCCGCATCCCGGGACGGAGCTCCTACAATGAGCAGTTCTTC. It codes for CASSRIPGRSSYNEQFF.

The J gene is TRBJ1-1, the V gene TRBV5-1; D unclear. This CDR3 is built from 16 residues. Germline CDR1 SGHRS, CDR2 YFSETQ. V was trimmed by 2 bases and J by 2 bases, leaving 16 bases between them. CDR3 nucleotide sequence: TGCGCCAGCAGCTTTCTCGGGGAGACCGATAACACTGAAGCTTTCTTT. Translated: CASSFLGETDNTEAFF.

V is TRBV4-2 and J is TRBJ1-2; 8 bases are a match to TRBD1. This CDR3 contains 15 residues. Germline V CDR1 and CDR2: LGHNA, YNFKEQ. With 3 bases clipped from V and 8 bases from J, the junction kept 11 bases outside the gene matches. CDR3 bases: TGTGCCAGCAGCCATACCCGGACAGGGAACTGGGGCTACACCTTC. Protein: CASSHTRTGNWGYTF.

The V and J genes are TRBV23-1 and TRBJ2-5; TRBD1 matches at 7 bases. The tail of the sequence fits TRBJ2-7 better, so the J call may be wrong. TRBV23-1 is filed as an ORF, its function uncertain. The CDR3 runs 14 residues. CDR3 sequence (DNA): TGCGCCAGCAGTCACCCAGGGGGTGGGTACGAGCAGTACTTC. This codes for CASSHPGGGYEQYF.

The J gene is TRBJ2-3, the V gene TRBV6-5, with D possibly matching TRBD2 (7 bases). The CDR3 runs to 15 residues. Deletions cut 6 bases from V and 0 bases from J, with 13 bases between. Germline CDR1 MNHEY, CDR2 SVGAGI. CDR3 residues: CASSLQGGSTDTQYF. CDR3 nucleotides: TGTGCCAGCAGCCTACAGGGAGGGAGCACAGATACGCAGTATTTT.

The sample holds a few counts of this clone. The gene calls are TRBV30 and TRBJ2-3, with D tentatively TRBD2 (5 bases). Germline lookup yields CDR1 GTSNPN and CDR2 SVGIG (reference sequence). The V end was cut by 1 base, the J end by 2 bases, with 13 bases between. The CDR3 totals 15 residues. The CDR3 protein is CAWSEARVTTDTQYF. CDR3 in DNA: TGTGCCTGGAGTGAGGCGCGGGTTACCACAGATACGCAGTATTTT.

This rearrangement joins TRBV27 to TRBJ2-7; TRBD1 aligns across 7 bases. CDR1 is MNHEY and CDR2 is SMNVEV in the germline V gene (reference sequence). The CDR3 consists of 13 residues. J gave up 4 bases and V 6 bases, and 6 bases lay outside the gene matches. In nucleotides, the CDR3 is TGTGCCAGCAGGCGACAGGGTTCGTACGAGCAGTACTTC. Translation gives CASRRQGSYEQYF.

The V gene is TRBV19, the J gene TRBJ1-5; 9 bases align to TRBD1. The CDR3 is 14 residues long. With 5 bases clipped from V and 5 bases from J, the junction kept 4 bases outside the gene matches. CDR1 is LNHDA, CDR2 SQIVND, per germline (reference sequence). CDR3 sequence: CASSVDRGHQPQHF. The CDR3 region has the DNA TGTGCCAGTAGTGTGGACAGGGGTCATCAGCCCCAGCATTTT.

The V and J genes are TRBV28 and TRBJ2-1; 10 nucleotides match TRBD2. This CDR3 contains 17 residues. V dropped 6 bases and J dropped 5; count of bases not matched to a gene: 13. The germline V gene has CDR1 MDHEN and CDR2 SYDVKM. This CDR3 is CASSLKRAGGYDNEQFF. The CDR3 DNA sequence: TGTGCCAGCAGCCTTAAGCGAGCGGGAGGGTACGACAATGAGCAGTTCTTC.

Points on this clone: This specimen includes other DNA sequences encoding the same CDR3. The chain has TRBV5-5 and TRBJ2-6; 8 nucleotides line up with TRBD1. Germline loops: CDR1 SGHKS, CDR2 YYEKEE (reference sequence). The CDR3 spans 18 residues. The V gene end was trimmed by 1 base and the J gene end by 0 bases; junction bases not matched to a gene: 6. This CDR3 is CASSLTGTGTSGANVLTF. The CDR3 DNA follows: TGTGCCAGCAGCTTGACGGGGACAGGAACCTCTGGGGCCAACGTCCTGACTTTC.

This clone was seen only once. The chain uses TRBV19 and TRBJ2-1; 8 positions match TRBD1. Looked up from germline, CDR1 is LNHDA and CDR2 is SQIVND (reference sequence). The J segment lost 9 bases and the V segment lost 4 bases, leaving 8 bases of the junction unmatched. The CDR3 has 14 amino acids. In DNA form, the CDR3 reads TGTGCCAGTAGTAGTCGACAGGGGCGAGGTGAGCAGTTCTTC. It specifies CASSSRQGRGEQFF.

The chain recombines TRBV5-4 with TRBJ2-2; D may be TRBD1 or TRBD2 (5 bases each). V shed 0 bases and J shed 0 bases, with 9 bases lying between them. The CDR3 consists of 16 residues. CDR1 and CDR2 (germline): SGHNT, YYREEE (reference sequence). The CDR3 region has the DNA TGTGCCAGCAGCTTGGGAGGGACGGCGAACACCGGGGAGCTGTTTTTT. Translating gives CASSLGGTANTGELFF.

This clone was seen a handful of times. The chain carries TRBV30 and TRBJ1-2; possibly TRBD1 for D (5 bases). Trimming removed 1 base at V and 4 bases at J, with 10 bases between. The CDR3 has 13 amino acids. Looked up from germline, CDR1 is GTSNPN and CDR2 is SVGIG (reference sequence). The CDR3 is CAWSDQGSYGYTF. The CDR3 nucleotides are TGTGCCTGGAGTGACCAGGGATCCTATGGCTACACCTTC.

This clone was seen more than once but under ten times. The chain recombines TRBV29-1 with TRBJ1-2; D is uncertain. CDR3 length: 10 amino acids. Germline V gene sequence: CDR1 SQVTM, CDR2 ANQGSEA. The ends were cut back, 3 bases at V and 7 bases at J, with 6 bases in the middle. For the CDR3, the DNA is TGCAGCGTTGATATTGGTGGCTACACCTTC. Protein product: CSVDIGGYTF.

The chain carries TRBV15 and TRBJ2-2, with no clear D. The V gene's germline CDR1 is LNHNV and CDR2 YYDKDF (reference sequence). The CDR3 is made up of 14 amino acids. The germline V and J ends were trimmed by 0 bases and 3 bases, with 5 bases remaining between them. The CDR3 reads CATSRDLDTGELFF. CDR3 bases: TGTGCCACCAGCAGAGATCTGGACACCGGGGAGCTGTTTTTT.

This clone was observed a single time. Written as DNA, the CDR3 is TGTGCCAGCAGGGTTGGGGGCCGTACGAACACTGAAGCTTTCTTT. This encodes CASRVGGRTNTEAFF. The V and J genes are TRBV6-5 and TRBJ1-1; maybe TRBD1 (6 bases). Germline V gives CDR1 MNHEY, CDR2 SVGAGI. CDR3 length: 15 residues. With 6 bases removed from V and 1 base from J, the gap between germline ends came to 15 bases.

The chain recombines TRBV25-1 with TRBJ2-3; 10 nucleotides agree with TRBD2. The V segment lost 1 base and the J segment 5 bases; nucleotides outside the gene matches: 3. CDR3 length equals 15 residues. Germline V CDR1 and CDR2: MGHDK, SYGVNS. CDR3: CASSEFGTSEDTQYF. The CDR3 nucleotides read TGTGCCAGCAGTGAATTCGGGACTAGCGAAGATACGCAGTATTTT. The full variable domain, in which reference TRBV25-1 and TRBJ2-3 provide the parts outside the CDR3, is EADIYQTPRYLVIGTGKKITLECSQTMGHDKMYWYQQDPGMELHLIHYSYGVNSTEKGDLSSESTVSRIRTEHFPLTLESARPSHTSQYLCASSEFGTSEDTQYFGPGTRLTVL.